The 27 T cell receptor beta chains listed next were all sequenced from one sample in a study of blood T cell repertoires in COVID-19. Clones were read by immunoSEQ multiplex PCR, and TCRdb kept only the in-frame ones, dropping some. The data contain about 350,000 clones, 88% of them singletons. The sequencing input was PBMCs or T cells enriched from blood (not recorded which). All receptors derive from a woman aged 25 to 39 who had been exposed to COVID-19.

This chain joins TRBV5-1 and TRBJ2-7; 7 positions match TRBD1. This CDR3 region has 14 residues. In germline, CDR1 is SGHRS, CDR2 YFSETQ. V lost 4 bases and J lost 2; bases outside the gene matches: 6. In DNA, the CDR3 is TGCGCCAGCAGCCCCCGGGACAGCCCCTACGAGCAGTACTTC. It translates to CASSPRDSPYEQYF.

The chain is built from TRBV5-1 and TRBJ2-1; possible D gene TRBD2, 6 bases. Germline values: CDR1 SGHRS, CDR2 YFSETQ. V was pared by 2 bases and J by 8 bases, with 8 bases between. The CDR3 sequence is 12 residues long. The CDR3 region has the DNA TGCGCCAGCAGCTTTCCGGGGGATGAGCAGTTCTTC. Its translation is CASSFPGDEQFF.

This chain uses TRBV4-2 with TRBJ2-2, with 10 nucleotides matching TRBD2. The trim removed 0 bases at V and 3 bases at J, leaving 10 bases unmatched. This CDR3 region has 19 residues. The germline gives CDR1 LGHNA, CDR2 YNFKEQ. In DNA, the CDR3 is TGTGCCAGCAGCCAAGATGGGCTAGCGGGGGCCTTGGACACCGGGGAGCTGTTTTTT. This codes for CASSQDGLAGALDTGELFF.

The rearrangement uses TRBV28 and TRBJ2-3, with D possibly being TRBD2 (5 bases). CDR1 is MDHEN and CDR2 is SYDVKM in the germline V gene. Trimming removed 4 bases from V and 1 base from J, with 6 bases in between. The CDR3 length is 13 residues. DNA of the CDR3: TGTGCCAGCAGTTCCGGGGGCACAGATACGCAGTATTTT. This codes for CASSSGGTDTQYF.

Written as DNA, the CDR3 is TGTGCCACCGCGGACAGGGGGGGCTACGAGCAGTACTTC. Its protein is CATADRGGYEQYF. The J gene is TRBJ2-7, the V gene TRBV19; TRBD1 aligns across 10 bases. CDR1 and CDR2 from the germline V gene are LNHDA and SQIVND (reference sequence). CDR3 length: 13 residues. The ends lost 10 bases at V and 3 bases at J; junction bases unmatched: 6.

V usage is TRBV11-2 and J usage is TRBJ2-4; 8 bases line up with TRBD2. The J segment lost 7 bases and the V segment lost 1 base, leaving 15 bases of the junction unmatched. CDR1 is SGHAT and CDR2 is FQNNGV in the germline V gene. The CDR3 is 18 residues long. DNA of the CDR3: TGTGCCAGCAGCTTAGGCCTCGACCCGGGAGGGAACAAGAACATTCAGTACTTC. Its protein is CASSLGLDPGGNKNIQYF.

This chain uses TRBV28 with TRBJ1-1; 8 bases match TRBD1. The length of the CDR3 is 14 residues. Per the germline V gene, CDR1 is MDHEN and CDR2 is SYDVKM. The V and J ends lost 10 bases and 6 bases, in that order; junction bases with no gene match: 13. The CDR3: CATLMYQGAAEAFF. The CDR3 bases are TGTGCCACCTTAATGTATCAGGGGGCCGCTGAAGCTTTCTTT.

The chain combines TRBV9 with TRBJ1-4; TRBD1 aligns across 7 bases. Germline CDR1 reads SGDLS; CDR2 reads YYNGEE. The CDR3 totals 16 residues. V shed 4 bases and J 7 bases; nucleotides not matched to a gene: 13. CDR3 nucleotides: TGTGCCAGCAGCACGCGGGGCGACAGGGTGGCTGAAAAACTGTTTTTT. Protein product: CASSTRGDRVAEKLFF.

The chain links TRBV3-1 (or the pseudogene TRBV3-2) to TRBJ2-1; 9 positions agree with TRBD1. The CDR3 loop spans 17 amino acids. V gave up 1 base and J gave up 1 base; unmatched junction bases: 5. Germline V lookup: CDR1 LGHDT, CDR2 YNNKEL (reference sequence). CDR3 residues: CASSQGGTGLSYNEQFF. The CDR3 DNA reads TGTGCCAGCAGCCAAGGGGGGACAGGGCTTTCCTACAATGAGCAGTTCTTC.

This chain links TRBV29-1 with TRBJ2-1, with TRBD2 identical over 7 bases. Unmatched junction bases numbered 10, after V lost 7 bases and J lost 4 bases. Germline-derived CDR1 and CDR2 are SQVTM and ANQGSEA. The CDR3 runs to 14 residues. The CDR3 here is CSAGAGDLYNEQFF. DNA for the CDR3: TGCAGCGCTGGGGCGGGGGACTTATACAATGAGCAGTTCTTC.

The genes are TRBV6-5 and TRBJ2-5; 8 nucleotides match TRBD2. In germline, CDR1 is MNHEY, CDR2 SVGAGI. J gave up 7 bases and V 6 bases, and 7 bases lay outside the gene matches. CDR3 size: 13 residues. The CDR3 DNA reads as TGTGCCAGCAGCCCACATAGCGGGACGACCCAGTACTTC. This sequence encodes CASSPHSGTTQYF.

V usage is TRBV29-1 and J usage is TRBJ2-7; 7 bases are shared with TRBD2. The length of the CDR3 is 12 residues. V shed 7 bases, J shed 0 bases, and the junction held 3 bases outside the gene matches. Germline CDR1 reads SQVTM; CDR2 reads ANQGSEA. In nucleotides, the CDR3 is TGCAGCGCATGGACTAGCTCCTACGAGCAGTACTTC. Protein sequence: CSAWTSSYEQYF.

The chain has TRBV4-2 and TRBJ2-5, with TRBD1 matching over 11 bases. Trimming cost V 4 bases and J 5 bases; bases outside gene matches: 6. Germline CDR1 reads LGHNA; CDR2 reads YNFKEQ. This CDR3 is built from 15 residues. The CDR3 nucleotides read TGTGCCAGCAGCCTCGGGGACAGGGGGGAGGAGACCCAGTACTTC. It specifies CASSLGDRGEETQYF.

The gene calls are TRBV5-4 and TRBJ2-1; 13 nucleotides line up with TRBD2. The J segment lost 7 bases and the V segment lost 4 bases, leaving 8 bases of the junction unmatched. The CDR3 covers 16 residues. Germline V gene data show CDR1 as SGHNT and CDR2 as YYREEE (reference sequence). Here the CDR3 DNA reads TGTGCCAGCAGCGTAGAACTAGCGGGAGGGCCTAATGAGCAGTTCTTC. Its translation: CASSVELAGGPNEQFF.

CDR3 DNA sequence: TGTGCCATCGGCACCGGGACAGGGTCTTCTGGGGCCAACGTCCTGACTTTC. Amino acids: CAIGTGTGSSGANVLTF. The V and J genes are TRBV10-3 and TRBJ2-6; 9 bases align to TRBD1. This CDR3 region has 17 residues. Germline CDR1 ENHRY, CDR2 SYGVKD. The J segment lost 1 base and the V segment lost 8 bases, leaving 9 bases of the junction unmatched.

This chain uses TRBV7-9 with TRBJ2-1; D gene unclear. CDR3 size: 15 residues. Trimming stripped 3 bases from V and 3 bases from J, with 12 bases between. Germline V gives CDR1 SEHNR, CDR2 FQNEAQ (reference sequence). The CDR3 sequence: CASSFSEQNYNEQFF. The CDR3, as DNA: TGTGCCAGCAGCTTCTCGGAGCAGAACTACAATGAGCAGTTCTTC.

This chain uses TRBV2 with TRBJ2-7; possible D gene TRBD1, 6 bases. The CDR3 sequence is 12 residues long. Germline-derived CDR1 and CDR2 are SNHLY and FYNNEI. The germline V and J ends were trimmed by 8 bases and 7 bases, with 15 bases remaining between them. CDR3 in amino acids: CASGDTPMEQYF. CDR3 DNA sequence: TGTGCCAGCGGGGACACCCCCATGGAGCAGTACTTC.

This clone has just a few counts. The chain couples TRBV9 to TRBJ2-2; 9 nucleotides line up with TRBD2. V dropped 3 bases and J dropped 6; count of bases not matched to a gene: 3. The CDR3 contains 14 residues. Germline V gene data show CDR1 as SGDLS and CDR2 as YYNGEE. CDR3 sequence reads: CASSAASGAGELFF. Here the CDR3 DNA reads TGTGCCAGCAGCGCCGCTAGCGGGGCCGGGGAGCTGTTTTTT.

The chain couples TRBV5-1 to TRBJ2-2; 12 positions agree with TRBD2. CDR1 is SGHRS and CDR2 is YFSETQ in the germline V gene. Trimming at V came to 0 bases and at J to 6 bases, leaving 12 bases not matched to a gene. The CDR3 loop spans 19 amino acids. The CDR3 DNA follows: TGCGCCAGCAGCTTGGGAGCTAGCGGGAGGGCCTGGCGGGCCGGGGAGCTGTTTTTT. Its protein is CASSLGASGRAWRAGELFF.

This chain joins TRBV21-1 and TRBJ2-7; the table gives TRBD2 as D, unverified against the DNA. TRBV21-1 is a listed pseudogene. There are 15 residues in the CDR3. CDR3 residues: CASSPGGGAPDEQYF. As DNA, the CDR3 is TGTGCCAGCAGCCCCGGAGGAGGGGCCCCGGACGAGCAGTACTTC.

The gene calls are TRBV30 and TRBJ2-3, with 7 bases fitting TRBD2. The CDR3 extends over 15 amino acids. Trimming took 5 bases from V and 4 from J; bases not matched to a gene: 12. Germline CDR1 reads GTSNPN; CDR2 reads SVGIG (reference sequence). In nucleotides, the CDR3 is TGTGCCTGGCGCATGAGACTAGCAGGCGCAGATACGCAGTATTTT. Encoded protein: CAWRMRLAGADTQYF.

The rearrangement uses TRBV28 and TRBJ1-2; D is possibly TRBD1 (5 bases). Germline CDR1 and CDR2: MDHEN and SYDVKM. Trimming removed 9 bases at V and 4 bases at J, with 30 bases between. CDR3 length: 18 residues. CDR3 sequence (DNA): TGTGCCAGTTTAGGGGAGACGGGAGAACCCAAGATCGGCTATGGCTACACCTTC. Amino acids: CASLGETGEPKIGYGYTF.

The DNA of the CDR3 is TGTGCCAGCAGTTTGGACAGGAGCACTGAAGCTTTCTTT. Protein sequence: CASSLDRSTEAFF. V and J are TRBV6-5 and TRBJ1-1; TRBD1 matches at 7 bases. J lost 4 bases, V lost 4 bases, and 3 bases had no gene match. Germline V gene data show CDR1 as MNHEY and CDR2 as SVGAGI. The CDR3 consists of 13 residues.

V and J are TRBV28 and TRBJ2-1, with a weak D call TRBD1 (5 bases). From germline, CDR1 is MDHEN and CDR2 SYDVKM. Trimming shortened V by 5 bases and J by 0 bases, and 14 bases separated the two germline ends. The CDR3 is 16 residues long. Here the CDR3 reads CASSPPDRGSYNEQFF. The CDR3 nucleotides read TGTGCCAGCAGTCCCCCAGACAGAGGCTCCTACAATGAGCAGTTCTTC. Full variable domain (outside the CDR3, taken from reference TRBV28 and TRBJ2-1): DVKVTQSSRYLVKRTGEKVFLECVQDMDHENMFWYRQDPGLGLRLIYFSYDVKMKEKGDIPEGYSVSREKKERFSLILESASTNQTSMYLCASSPPDRGSYNEQFFGPGTRLTVL.

V and J are TRBV28 and TRBJ2-7, with 9 nucleotides matching TRBD1. CDR1 and CDR2 from the germline V gene are MDHEN and SYDVKM. Germline trimming cut 6 bases from V and 3 bases from J; bases unmatched to any gene: 9. The CDR3 runs 15 residues. This chain's CDR3 is CASRGGGTGIYEQYF. CDR3 bases: TGTGCCAGCAGGGGAGGCGGGACAGGGATCTACGAGCAGTACTTC.

This chain connects TRBV27 to TRBJ2-7; 7 bases fit TRBD1. Germline V gene lookup returns CDR1 MNHEY and CDR2 SMNVEV (reference sequence). The length of the CDR3 is 14 residues. J gave up 3 bases and V 3 bases, and 5 bases lay outside the gene matches. The CDR3 DNA reads as TGTGCCAGCAGTTTCGGGACAGATCTCTACGAGCAGTACTTC. Translation gives CASSFGTDLYEQYF.

The V gene is TRBV28, the J gene TRBJ1-1; TRBD1 matches at 8 bases. CDR3 size: 16 residues. The V segment lost 1 base and the J segment 8 bases; nucleotides outside the gene matches: 12. Germline V gene sequence: CDR1 MDHEN, CDR2 SYDVKM. CDR3 coding DNA: TGTGCCAGCAGTTTATTCCGGGTGTCAGGGGGCCGGGAAGCTTTCTTT. Translation: CASSLFRVSGGREAFF.